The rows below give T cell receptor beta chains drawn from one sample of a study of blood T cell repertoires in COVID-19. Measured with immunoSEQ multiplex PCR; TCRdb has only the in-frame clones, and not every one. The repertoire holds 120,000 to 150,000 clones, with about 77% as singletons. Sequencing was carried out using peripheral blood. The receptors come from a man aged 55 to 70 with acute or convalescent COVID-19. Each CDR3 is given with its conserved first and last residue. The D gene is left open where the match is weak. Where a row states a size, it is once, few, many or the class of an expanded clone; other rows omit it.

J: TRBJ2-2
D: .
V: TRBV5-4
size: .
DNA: TGTGCCAGCAGCCTCCTAGGACTGGGAGACGCCGAGCTGTTTTTT
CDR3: CASSLLGLGDAELFF

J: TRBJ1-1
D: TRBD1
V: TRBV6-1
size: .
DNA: TGTGCCAGCAGTGACGACAGGGCATGGACTGAAGCTTTCTTT
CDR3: CASSDDRAWTEAFF

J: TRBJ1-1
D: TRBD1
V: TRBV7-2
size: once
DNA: TGTGCCAGCAGCTTAGCCGGGACAGTGAACACTGAAGCTTTCTTT
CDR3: CASSLAGTVNTEAFF

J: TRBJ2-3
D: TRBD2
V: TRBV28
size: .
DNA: TGTGCCAGCAGTTTATGGCTAGCGGGAGGAGATACGCAGTATTTT
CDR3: CASSLWLAGGDTQYF

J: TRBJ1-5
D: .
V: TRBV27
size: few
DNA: TGTGCCAGCAGTTTGGGTGGCGGCTCCAATCAGCCCCAGCATTTT
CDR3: CASSLGGGSNQPQHF

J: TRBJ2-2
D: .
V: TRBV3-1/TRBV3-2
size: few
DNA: TGTGCCAGCAGCCAAGGCACGGTTACCGGGGAGCTGTTTTTT
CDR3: CASSQGTVTGELFF

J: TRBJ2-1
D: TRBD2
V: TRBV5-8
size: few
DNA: TGTGCCAGCAGACCTCTAGCGGGACCCGTCAATGAGCAGTTCTTC
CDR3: CASRPLAGPVNEQFF

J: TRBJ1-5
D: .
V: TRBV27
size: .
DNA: TGTGCCAGTTCCGCGGGAGCAGGACTAAATCAGCCCCAGCATTTT
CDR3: CASSAGAGLNQPQHF

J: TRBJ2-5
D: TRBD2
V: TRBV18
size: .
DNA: TGTGCCAGCCGTGCTACTAGCGGGGGAGGAAGGTACCAAGAGACCCAGTACTTC
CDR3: CASRATSGGGRYQETQYF

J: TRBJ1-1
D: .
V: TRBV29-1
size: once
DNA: TGCAGCTTAGAAGGGGGGCCGGGGGAAGCTTTCTTT
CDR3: CSLEGGPGEAFF

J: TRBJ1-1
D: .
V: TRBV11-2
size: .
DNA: TGTGCCAGCAGCCCCGACAGGTTGAACACTGAAGCTTTCTTT
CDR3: CASSPDRLNTEAFF

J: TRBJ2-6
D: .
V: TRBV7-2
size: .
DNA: TGTGCCAGCAGCAGAAGGAGGGAGAGCTCTGGGGCCAACGTCCTGACTTTC
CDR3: CASSRRRESSGANVLTF

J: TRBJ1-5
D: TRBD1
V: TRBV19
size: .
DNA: TGTGCCAGTAGTATGTACCGGGACAGGGGTCATAGCAATCAGCCCCAGCATTTT
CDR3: CASSMYRDRGHSNQPQHF

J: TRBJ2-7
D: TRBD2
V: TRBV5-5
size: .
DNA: TGTGCCAGCAGCTTAGCAGCGGGAGACTACGAGCAGTACTTC
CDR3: CASSLAAGDYEQYF

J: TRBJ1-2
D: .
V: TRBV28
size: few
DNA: TGTGCCAGCAGTATTTCCGCGGAATATGGCTACACCTTC
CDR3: CASSISAEYGYTF

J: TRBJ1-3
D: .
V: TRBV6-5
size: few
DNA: TGTGCCAGCAGTTCCCGTGAAGGCGGGAGAAACACCATATATTTT
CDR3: CASSSREGGRNTIYF

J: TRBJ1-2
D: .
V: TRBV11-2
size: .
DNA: TGTGCCAGCAGCTTAGATCACGGGGGGCGAGGCTACACCTTC
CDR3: CASSLDHGGRGYTF

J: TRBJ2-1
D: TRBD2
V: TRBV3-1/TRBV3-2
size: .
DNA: TGTGCCAGCAGCCAAGTTGGTAGCGGGATAGGATCCTACAATGAGCAGTTCTTC
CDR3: CASSQVGSGIGSYNEQFF

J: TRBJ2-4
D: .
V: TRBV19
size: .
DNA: TGTGCCAGTAGTCCGGGACACGGAAACATTCAGTACTTC
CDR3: CASSPGHGNIQYF

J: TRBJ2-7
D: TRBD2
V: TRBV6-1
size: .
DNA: TGTGCCAGCAGTGAGGGGACTAGCTACCCCTACGAGCAGTACTTC
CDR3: CASSEGTSYPYEQYF

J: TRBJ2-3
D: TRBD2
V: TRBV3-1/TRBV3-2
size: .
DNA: TGTGCCAGCAGCCCCGCCGGTAGCGGGAGCACAGATACGCAGTATTTT
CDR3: CASSPAGSGSTDTQYF

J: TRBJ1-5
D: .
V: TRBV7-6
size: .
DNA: TGTGCCAGCAGCTTATTCGGGGGTTTAAATCAGCCCCAGCATTTT
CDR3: CASSLFGGLNQPQHF

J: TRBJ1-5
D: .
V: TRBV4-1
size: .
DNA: TGCGCCAGCAGCCAAGACCAGGGCTCCAATCAGCCCCAGCATTTT
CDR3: CASSQDQGSNQPQHF

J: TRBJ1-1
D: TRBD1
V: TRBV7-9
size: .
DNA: TGTGCCAGCAGCTCCTACAGGGGGCCCAGGAACACTGAAGCTTTCTTT
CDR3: CASSSYRGPRNTEAFF

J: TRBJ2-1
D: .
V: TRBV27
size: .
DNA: TGTGCCAGCAGTTTCCCCAGTTCCTACAATGAGCAGTTCTTC
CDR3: CASSFPSSYNEQFF

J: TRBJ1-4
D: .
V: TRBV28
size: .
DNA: TGTGCCACCAGAGAGGGTGCAACTAATGAAAAACTGTTTTTT
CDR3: CATREGATNEKLFF

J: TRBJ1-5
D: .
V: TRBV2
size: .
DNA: TGTGCCAGCAGGAGACGGGAGCCCCAGCATTTT
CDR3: CASRRREPQHF

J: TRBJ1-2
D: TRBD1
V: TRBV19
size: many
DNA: TGTGCCAGTAGTATTCGGACAGGGATGAATGGCTACACCTTC
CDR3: CASSIRTGMNGYTF

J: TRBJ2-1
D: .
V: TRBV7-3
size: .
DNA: TGTGCCAGCAGCTACATAGGGGGGACTACGCAGGATGAGCAGTTCTTC
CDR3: CASSYIGGTTQDEQFF

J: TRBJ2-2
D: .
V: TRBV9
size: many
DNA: TGTGCCAGCAGCGTAGAAGAAAACGACTGGAACACCGGGGAGCTGTTTTTT
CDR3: CASSVEENDWNTGELFF

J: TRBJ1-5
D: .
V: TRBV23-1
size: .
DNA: TGCGCCAGCAGTCAGAGGGCCGGGGGTCAGCCCCAGCATTTT
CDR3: CASSQRAGGQPQHF

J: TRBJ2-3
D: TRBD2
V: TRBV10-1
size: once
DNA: TGCGCCAGCAGTGCAGGGGGCTTAGGTACTGGACTAGCGGGCACAGATACGCAGTATTTT
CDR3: CASSAGGLGTGLAGTDTQYF

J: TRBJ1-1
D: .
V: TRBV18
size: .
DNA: TGTGCCAGCTCACCACCGGGGCGGGGGGGGACTGAAGCTTTCTTT
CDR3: CASSPPGRGGTEAFF

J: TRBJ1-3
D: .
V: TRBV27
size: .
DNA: TGTGCCAGCCCGGGGGTCTCTGGAAACACCATATATTTT
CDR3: CASPGVSGNTIYF

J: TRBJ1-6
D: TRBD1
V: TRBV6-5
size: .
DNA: TGTGCCAGCAGAAGACAGGGCTCCTCACCCCTCCACTTT
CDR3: CASRRQGSSPLHF

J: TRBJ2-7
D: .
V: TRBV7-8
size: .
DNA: TGTGCCAGCAGCAAGCTACCTAGCGCGACCGATACCTACGAGCAGTACTTC
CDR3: CASSKLPSATDTYEQYF

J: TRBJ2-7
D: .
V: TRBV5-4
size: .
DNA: TGTGCCAGCAGCTTGGTGGGCAGCTTGTCCCGCGAGCAGTACTTC
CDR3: CASSLVGSLSREQYF

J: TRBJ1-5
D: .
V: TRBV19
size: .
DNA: TGTGCCAGTAGCCCAGGGAGGGACAATCAGCCCCAGCATTTT
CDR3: CASSPGRDNQPQHF

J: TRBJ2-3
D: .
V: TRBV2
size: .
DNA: TGTGCCAGCACCTCTGGACAGACCACAGATACGCAGTATTTT
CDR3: CASTSGQTTDTQYF

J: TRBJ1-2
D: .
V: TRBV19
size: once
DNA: TGTGCCACCAGAACCGGCCCACACCCTGGGCTTGGCTACACCTTC
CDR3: CATRTGPHPGLGYTF

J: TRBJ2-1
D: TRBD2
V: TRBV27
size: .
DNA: TGTGCCAGCAGTTTAGATGGGACTAGCGGGAGCAGCGCCTTTTACAATGAGCAGTTCTTC
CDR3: CASSLDGTSGSSAFYNEQFF

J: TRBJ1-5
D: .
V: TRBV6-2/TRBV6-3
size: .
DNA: TGTGCCAGCAGTTACTCTTACGGGAGCTCAGTAGGTCAGCCCCAGCATTTT
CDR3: CASSYSYGSSVGQPQHF

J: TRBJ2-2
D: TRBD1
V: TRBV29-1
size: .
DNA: TGCAGCGTCTGGGACCGGACAGGGGTCACCGGGGAGCTGTTTTTT
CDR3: CSVWDRTGVTGELFF

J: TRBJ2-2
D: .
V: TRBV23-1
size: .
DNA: TGCGCCAGCAGTCAATCCAGGGAAGCGGGCTCGGGGGAGCTGTTTTTT
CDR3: CASSQSREAGSGELFF

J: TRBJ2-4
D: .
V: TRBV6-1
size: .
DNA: TGTGCCAGCAGTGAAATCCCAGGGGAAGGCATTCAGTACTTC
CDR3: CASSEIPGEGIQYF

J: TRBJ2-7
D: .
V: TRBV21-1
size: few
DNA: TGTGCCAGCAGCAAAGTTAGCGGGAGTATCCAGGCCTACGAGCAGTACTTC
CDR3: CASSKVSGSIQAYEQYF

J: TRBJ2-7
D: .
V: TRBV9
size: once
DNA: TGTGCCAGCAGCGTAGGACTTGCTCTCGACCGCGAGCAGTACTTC
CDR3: CASSVGLALDREQYF

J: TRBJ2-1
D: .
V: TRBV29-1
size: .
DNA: TGCAGCGTTGCAGCGGCAGGTGACAATGAGCAGTTCTTC
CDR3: CSVAAAGDNEQFF

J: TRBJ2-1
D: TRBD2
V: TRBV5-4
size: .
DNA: TGTGCCAGCAGCTTGGGACTAGCGGAGTGGGGTGAGCAGTTCTTC
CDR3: CASSLGLAEWGEQFF

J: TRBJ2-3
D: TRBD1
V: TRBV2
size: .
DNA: TGTGCCAGCCATACAGGGGGCGGCGGCACAGATACGCAGTATTTT
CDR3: CASHTGGGGTDTQYF

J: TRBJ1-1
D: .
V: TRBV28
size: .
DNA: TGTGCCAGCAGGCGGGACCTGAACACTGAAGCTTTCTTT
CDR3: CASRRDLNTEAFF

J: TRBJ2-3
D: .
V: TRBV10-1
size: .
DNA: TGCGCCAGGAGGCACACAGATACGCAGTATTTT
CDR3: CARRHTDTQYF

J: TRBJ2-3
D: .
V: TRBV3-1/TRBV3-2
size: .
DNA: TGTGCCAGCAGCCCATTTCAAGATACGCAGTATTTT
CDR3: CASSPFQDTQYF